A single sample gave rise to the 22 T cell receptor beta chains below, sequenced in a study of early stage breast cancer tumors. Generated by immunoSEQ multiplex PCR, the TCRdb table keeps only in-frame clones and is missing some. There are 4,000 to 5,000 clones in the sample; roughly 67% occur only once, and around 25% lies in the top ten. The material sequenced was breast tumor tissue. The receptors shown here come from a person aged 45-60 years with breast cancer.

V usage is TRBV28 and J usage is TRBJ1-1, with 8 bases lining up with TRBD1. J gave up 3 bases and V 7 bases, and 13 bases lay outside the gene matches. The germline V gene encodes CDR1 MDHEN and CDR2 SYDVKM. CDR3 size: 16 residues. CDR3 loop: CASKTDRGGPYTEAFF. For the CDR3, the DNA is TGTGCCAGCAAGACTGACAGGGGCGGACCCTACACTGAAGCTTTCTTT.

The V call is TRBV5-5, the J call TRBJ2-1, with 8 nucleotides matching TRBD2. The CDR3 runs to 14 residues. Germline loops: CDR1 SGHKS, CDR2 YYEKEE (reference sequence). Losses at the gene ends were 2 bases for V and 4 bases for J; bases not matched to a gene: 2. The CDR3 sequence is CASSFSGIYNEQFF. The CDR3 bases are TGTGCCAGCAGCTTTAGCGGGATATACAATGAGCAGTTCTTC.

The rearrangement links TRBV21-1 to TRBJ2-3; the D call of TRBD2 is as the table states it, not checked on the DNA. TRBV21-1 represents a pseudogene. The CDR3 length is 14 residues. CDR3 sequence: CASTSRERTDTQYF. The CDR3 DNA reads as TGTGCCAGCACCTCACGGGAGCGCACAGATACGCAGTATTTT.

V gene TRBV9 combines with J gene TRBJ1-2, with TRBD1 identical over 7 bases. This CDR3 contains 15 residues. J lost 4 bases, V lost 0 bases, and 6 bases had no gene match. CDR1 SGDLS and CDR2 YYNGEE come from the germline V gene. For the CDR3, the DNA is TGTGCCAGCAGCGTAGATGCGAGGACAGGCTATGGCTACACCTTC. It encodes CASSVDARTGYGYTF.

The chain carries TRBV18 and TRBJ1-5; D is possibly TRBD1 (5 bases). V gave up 6 bases and J gave up 5 bases, with 11 bases separating them. In germline, CDR1 is KGHSH, CDR2 LQKENI. The CDR3 runs 13 residues. The CDR3 nucleotides are TGTGCCAGCTCGCCGACAGTGGATCAGCCCCAGCATTTT. Translation: CASSPTVDQPQHF.

The V call is TRBV5-1, the J call TRBJ2-7, with 7 bases that match TRBD2. The CDR3 totals 14 residues. Germline trimming cut 6 bases from V and 6 bases from J; bases unmatched to any gene: 12. CDR1 is SGHRS, CDR2 YFSETQ, per germline. The CDR3 is CASKGSGEGAEQYF. The CDR3, as DNA: TGCGCCAGCAAGGGTTCGGGGGAGGGCGCCGAGCAGTACTTC.

This chain links TRBV23-1 with TRBJ1-3, with D unclear. TRBV23-1 is identified as an open reading frame with a role that is uncertain. The CDR3 sequence is 15 residues long. Trimming cost V 0 bases and J 5 bases, with 11 bases left between them. The CDR3 nucleotides read TGCGCCAGCAGTCAATCGTACAAAGGAAGAAACACCATATATTTT. Protein: CASSQSYKGRNTIYF.

V and J are TRBV5-1 and TRBJ2-5, with 10 bases lining up with TRBD2. Germline assignment: CDR1 SGHRS and CDR2 YFSETQ. Losses at the gene ends were 4 bases for V and 10 bases for J; bases not matched to a gene: 10. This CDR3 region has 14 residues. The CDR3 sequence: CASSPGLAYQDQYF. CDR3 in DNA: TGCGCCAGCAGCCCGGGACTAGCGTACCAGGACCAGTACTTC.

The V gene is TRBV11-2, the J gene TRBJ1-2; no clear D gene. Germline-derived CDR1 and CDR2 are SGHAT and FQNNGV. V shed 1 base and J shed 7 bases, with 19 bases lying between them. CDR3 length: 16 amino acids. This CDR3 is CASSLGGRVGFGGYTF. CDR3 bases: TGTGCCAGCAGCTTAGGGGGAAGGGTAGGGTTTGGTGGCTACACCTTC.

This clone appeared a single time. The chain joins TRBV10-2 to TRBJ1-1; D call uncertain. Between the trimmed V and J ends, which lost 3 bases and 1 base, there was a span of 9 bases. Germline CDR1 reads WSHSY; CDR2 reads SAAADI. The CDR3 covers 14 residues. The CDR3 DNA reads TGCGCCAGCAGTGAACAGCGGCAGAACACTGAAGCTTTCTTT. Translating it yields CASSEQRQNTEAFF.

The rearrangement uses TRBV6-6 and TRBJ2-7, with TRBD1 matching over 8 bases. Trimming took 5 bases from V and 6 from J; bases not matched to a gene: 12. In germline, CDR1 is MNHNY, CDR2 SVGAGI (reference sequence). This CDR3 has 15 amino acids. In DNA form, the CDR3 reads TGTGCCAGCAGTCAGCAGACAGGGGCGGGTCGCGAGCAGTACTTC. This encodes CASSQQTGAGREQYF.

This clone was observed a few times. The rearrangement links TRBV6-1 to TRBJ1-1; the match to TRBD1 covers 7 bases. The CDR3 extends over 14 amino acids. The germline V gene encodes CDR1 MNHNS and CDR2 SASEGT. V was clipped by 6 bases and J by 1 base; unmatched bases: 5. CDR3 in DNA: TGTGCCAGCAGCAGACAGGGTCAGAACACTGAAGCTTTCTTT. Its translation: CASSRQGQNTEAFF.

This clone was picked up a small number of times. The chain has TRBV18 and TRBJ2-5, with a tentative D call TRBD2 (6 bases). Deletions cut 1 base from V and 5 bases from J, with 20 bases between. Germline CDR1 is KGHSH and CDR2 is LQKENI. The CDR3 runs 17 residues. CDR3 sequence: CASSPRAAGRPGETQYF. For the CDR3, the DNA is TGTGCCAGCTCACCACGGGCGGCGGGGCGTCCAGGGGAGACCCAGTACTTC.

The chain links TRBV19 to TRBJ2-7; no reliable D call. Germline V gene sequence: CDR1 LNHDA, CDR2 SQIVND (reference sequence). The CDR3 loop spans 14 amino acids. Trimming removed 0 bases from V and 1 base from J, with 7 bases in between. DNA of the CDR3: TGTGCCAGTAGTATAGACAGCGTTTCCTACGAGCAGTACTTC. It specifies CASSIDSVSYEQYF. The full variable domain, in which reference TRBV19 and TRBJ2-7 provide the parts outside the CDR3, is DGGITQSPKYLFRKEGQNVTLSCEQNLNHDAMYWYRQDPGQGLRLIYYSQIVNDFQKGDIAEGYSVSREKKESFPLTVTSAQKNPTAFYLCASSIDSVSYEQYFGPGTRLTVT.

V gene TRBV19 combines with J gene TRBJ2-5; possible D gene TRBD1, 6 bases. The CDR3 has 14 residues. Germline V CDR1 and CDR2: LNHDA, SQIVND (reference sequence). Trimming removed 5 bases from V and 7 bases from J, with 17 bases in between. Here the CDR3 DNA reads TGTGCCAGTAGTCTGACAGCCTCACAGGGGACCCAGTACTTC. This encodes CASSLTASQGTQYF.

This clone rates as large (0.1 to 1%). J is TRBJ2-7 and V is TRBV27; 7 bases match TRBD1. Per the germline V gene, CDR1 is MNHEY and CDR2 is SMNVEV (reference sequence). V was clipped by 10 bases and J by 3 bases; unmatched bases: 9. This CDR3 spans 13 amino acids. The DNA of the CDR3 is TGTGCCACCCTGGACAGGACTCACTACGAGCAGTACTTC. Translated: CATLDRTHYEQYF.

V gene TRBV4-1 combines with J gene TRBJ2-6; 10 nucleotides line up with TRBD1. Unmatched junction bases numbered 15, after V lost 0 bases and J lost 4 bases. The V gene's germline CDR1 is MGHRA and CDR2 YSYEKL. The CDR3 extends over 21 amino acids. CDR3 DNA: TGCGCCAGCAGCCAAGATCCATTACAGGGGACAGGGGCGCCCGGGGCCAACGTCCTGACTTTC. Protein sequence: CASSQDPLQGTGAPGANVLTF.

The J gene is TRBJ2-3, the V gene TRBV15; no definite D call. CDR3 size: 15 residues. Germline V gene data show CDR1 as LNHNV and CDR2 as YYDKDF (reference sequence). Deletions cut 0 bases from V and 11 bases from J, with 18 bases between. The CDR3: CATSRDLYGPPQQYF. The CDR3 DNA is TGTGCCACCAGCAGAGATCTCTACGGTCCCCCCCAGCAGTATTTT.

The chain recombines TRBV9 with TRBJ2-7, with 7 bases matching TRBD2. The CDR3 is 17 residues long. Germline values: CDR1 SGDLS, CDR2 YYNGEE. V shed 1 base and J 3 bases; nucleotides not matched to a gene: 13. In DNA, the CDR3 is TGTGCCAGCAGCGTAACCCCCCCCAGCGGGGCCTACTACGAGCAGTACTTC. Its protein is CASSVTPPSGAYYEQYF. The entire variable domain, with the rest obtained from reference TRBV9 and TRBJ2-7, is as follows: DSGVTQTPKHLITATGQRVTLRCSPRSGDLSVYWYQQSLDQGLQFLIQYYNGEERAKGNILERFSAQQFPDLHSELNLSSLELGDSALYFCASSVTPPSGAYYEQYFGPGTRLTVT.

The gene calls are TRBV7-3 and TRBJ2-3, with D maybe TRBD2 (6 bases). Germline V CDR1 and CDR2: SGHTA, FQGTGA. The CDR3 totals 14 residues. Trimming pared 0 bases from V and 4 bases from J, leaving 8 bases between. CDR3 region: CASSLTGGPDTQYF. DNA for the CDR3: TGTGCCAGCAGCTTAACGGGAGGCCCAGATACGCAGTATTTT.

The chain has TRBV5-1 and TRBJ2-1, with 9 bases lining up with TRBD2. Germline V gene sequence: CDR1 SGHRS, CDR2 YFSETQ. This CDR3 is built from 15 residues. Trimming cost V 4 bases and J 7 bases; bases outside gene matches: 9. In nucleotides, the CDR3 is TGCGCCAGCAGCGCCGCGAGCGGGGGGTTTAATGAGCAGTTCTTC. Protein: CASSAASGGFNEQFF.

This chain uses TRBV29-1 with TRBJ2-1; 10 bases align to TRBD2. Unmatched junction bases numbered 14, after V lost 4 bases and J lost 8 bases. CDR3 length: 16 residues. Germline values: CDR1 SQVTM, CDR2 ANQGSEA. In nucleotides, the CDR3 is TGCAGCGTTGCGGGGGGTAGCGGGAGGCGCCTCTATGAGCAGTTCTTC. Translating it yields CSVAGGSGRRLYEQFF.